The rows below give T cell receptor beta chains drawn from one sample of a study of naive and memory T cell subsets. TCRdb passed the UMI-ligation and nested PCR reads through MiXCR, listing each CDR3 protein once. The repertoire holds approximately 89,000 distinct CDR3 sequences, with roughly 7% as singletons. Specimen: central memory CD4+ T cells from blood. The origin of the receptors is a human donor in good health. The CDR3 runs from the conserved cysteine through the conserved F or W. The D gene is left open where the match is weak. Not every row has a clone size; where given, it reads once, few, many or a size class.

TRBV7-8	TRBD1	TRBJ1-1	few	CASSRDRRAFF	TGTGCCAGCAGCCGGGACAGGCGAGCTTTCTTT
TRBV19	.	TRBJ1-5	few	CASSMRGRGSNQPQHF	TGTGCCAGTAGTATGCGGGGGCGCGGGAGCAATCAGCCCCAGCATTTT
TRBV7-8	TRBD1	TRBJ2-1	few	CASTKRGQGNEQFF	TGTGCCAGCACCAAAAGGGGACAGGGCAATGAGCAGTTCTTC
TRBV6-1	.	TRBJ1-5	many	CAGGTWTGNQPQHF	TGTGCTGGAGGGACGTGGACAGGCAATCAGCCCCAGCATTTT
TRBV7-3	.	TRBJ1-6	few	CASSRGGRGSPLHF	TGTGCCAGCAGCAGGGGAGGACGAGGTTCACCCCTCCACTTT
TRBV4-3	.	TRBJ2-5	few	CASSQDQSRGGETQYF	TGCGCCAGCAGCCAAGATCAGAGCAGGGGCGGGGAGACCCAGTACTTC
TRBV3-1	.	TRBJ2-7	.	CASSHSVTYEQYF	TGTGCCAGCAGTCACTCCGTAACCTACGAGCAGTACTTC
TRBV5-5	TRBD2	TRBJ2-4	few	CASSVGLALAKNIQYF	TGTGCCAGCAGCGTGGGACTAGCCCTAGCCAAAAACATTCAGTACTTC
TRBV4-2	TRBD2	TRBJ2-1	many	CASSQGTSGNRNEQFF	TGTGCCAGCAGCCAAGGGACTAGCGGGAACAGAAATGAGCAGTTCTTC
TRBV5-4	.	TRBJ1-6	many	CASSLWSANSPLHF	TGTGCCAGCAGCTTGTGGTCAGCCAATTCACCCCTCCACTTT